This T cell receptor beta chain stems from a study of cytomegalovirus exposure and HLA in healthy donors. Study results and limitations: Most TCR sequences were uncommon, yet certain public TCRs appeared in many donors. The study flagged around 160 TCR beta chains as cytomegalovirus-associated.

Germline lookup yields CDR1 SGHAT and CDR2 FQNNGV. There are 13 residues in the CDR3. The V gene lost 5 bases and the J gene lost 0 bases, with 7 bases spanning the gap. Repertoires were generated with immunoSEQ multiplex PCR, while TCRdb's copy carries only in-frame clones and drops some. The table lists about 160,000 clones, almost 85% of them singletons, with 10% in the top ten. As concerns this clone: The antigen is undetermined.

The sample comprised PBMCs. The sequence was collected from a young man in good health and CMV-seropositive. The rearrangement joins TRBV11-2 to TRBJ2-5; TRBD1 might be the D (5 bases). For the CDR3, the DNA is TGTGCCAGCAGCCCAGGGAACCAAGAGACCCAGTACTTC. Translated: CASSPGNQETQYF.